The text below deals with one T cell receptor (beta chain). What antigen it recognizes has not been identified. Per-base qualities were not stored, and no clone one base away is much larger. The library was built by means of the immunoSEQ multiplex PCR assay. The multiplex PCR relied on a mix of 60 forward primers for TCR Vbeta segments and 13 reverse primers for TCR Jbeta segments. A multiplex PCR assay on genomic DNA amplified the CDR3 region of rearranged TCR beta genes. The Illumina HiSeq System was used to sequence the amplified TCR beta libraries as 87-base-pair reads. Per the source publication's procedure: A later analysis counted approximately 74 million unique TCR beta chains across the roughly 700 repertoires, and around 9.9 million of these chains were shared by at least two donors. A nearest-neighbor algorithm error-corrected the raw reads and collapsed the reads into unique sequences, merging closely related sequences to remove PCR and sequencing errors. CDR3 sequences were aligned to IMGT reference sequences to assign V, D and J gene segments. For a sequence to be retained, a match of at least six nucleotides to both a V gene segment and a J gene segment was required. A rearrangement was called productive if the CDR3 had no stop codons and remained in frame with V and J, and every other rearrangement was called non-productive. Following IMGT convention, CDR3 was defined as the stretch from the second conserved V-encoded cysteine up to the conserved J-encoded phenylalanine. The earlier analysis of about 640 of the donors excluded any sequence lacking an unambiguous match to a single V gene segment. An earlier analysis of about 600 of the donors called V segments functional above 56.7% productive rearrangements and segregating when the between-donor standard deviation exceeded 5%. A statistical classification framework was developed to diagnose cytomegalovirus status using the catalog of TCR beta chain sequences. In a later analysis, TCR nucleotide sequences were compared against IMGT/GENE-DB human TR gene sequences so that V and J genes could be assigned. Using the TCRdist pipeline, a later analysis assigned CDR3 sequences along with most-parsimonious VDJ recombination scenarios. In a later analysis, each TCR beta chain was defined by its CDR3 amino acid sequence together with its V-gene family, and reads without a unique V-gene family were excluded. In a later analysis, nearly 600 highly shared, low-generation-probability nucleotide sequences were removed to address suspected cross-contamination and a sequencing artifact. In a later analysis, a clonal expansion index was calculated for each public chain from normalized within-repertoire ranks of inferred template counts. In a later analysis, generation probabilities were computed using a VDJ recombination model fitted to out-of-frame rearrangements, and the results were checked against IGoR. A later analysis scored TCR-TCR, TCR-HLA and TCR-CMV co-occurrence with hypergeometric tests, applying a repertoire-size bias correction to TCR pairs. False discovery rates were estimated in a later analysis by permuting HLA or CMV assignments 20 times. In a later analysis, co-occurring TCRs were grouped using DBSCAN, with TCRdist sequence similarity added in when clustering inside HLA-allele-positive subsets. For co-occurrence clustering, repertoires with fewer than 30,000 or more than 120,000 public chains were excluded, along with five repertoires with anomalous nucleotide sharing. In its TCRdb copy, this immuneACCESS table keeps in-frame sequences only and misses some clones. Where compared with another copy, unresolved V genes explain less than half of these, and the others have no known cause. That table is the source of V, J and clone size, and D and trimming were worked out from the DNA. The sample table records about 88,000 clones; more than 80% of these occur just once. The top ten clones comprise roughly 2.2% of the sample.

The cohort consisted of 600 to 750 healthy bone marrow donors. At the time of sampling, every cohort member was nominally healthy, though immune exposures that went unrecorded were likely present. The donor tested CMV seronegative and was one of the 352 seronegative cohort members. Each donor provided a peripheral blood sample, and peripheral blood mononuclear cells were used for TCR beta sequencing. The Qiagen DNeasy Blood Extraction Kit was used to extract genomic DNA from the blood cell samples. There are 14 amino acids in the CDR3, from cysteine to phenylalanine inclusive. Just the 42-base CDR3 DNA is kept, in frame starting at base 1. Trimming removed 3 bases from V and 3 bases from J, leaving 10 bases between the germline ends. The germline V gene encodes CDR1 MDHEN and CDR2 SYDVKM. These data belong to a study of cytomegalovirus exposure and HLA in healthy donors (dated by TCRdb to 2016 to 2017). Regarding the complete study: In an earlier analysis of some 610 of the donors, roughly 300 Gb of sequence data and about 110 million unique TCR beta sequences from about 180 million T cells were reported. An early release that covered some 630 HLA-typed donors contained approximately 300 gigabases of sequencing data and some 87 million unique TCR sequences. The genetic ancestry cluster associated with self-reported Caucasian donors included about 84% of the approximately 410 genotyped donors. The study was designed to test whether signatures of past pathogen exposure could be identified by cataloging public T cell receptors. The T cell repertoires of 666 subjects were profiled by immunosequencing and related to cytomegalovirus serostatus. A separate validation cohort of over 95 different subjects was used in addition to the roughly 700-subject first cohort. To predict cytomegalovirus infection status, the study combined high-throughput TCR immunosequencing, statistical association of individual TCRs with disease status, and machine learning. A later analysis re-analyzed previously published TCR beta repertoires from about 600 donors and added high-resolution HLA genotyping to study TCR occurrence patterns. The later analysis used no new phenotypic data to find candidate immune exposures, relying instead on TCR beta sequences and their occurrence across donors. An earlier analysis of a few hundred of the donors applied high-throughput TCR beta sequencing to assess whether each TCR beta V gene segment acted as functional or pseudogenic. Alongside the repertoire data, information on donor age, sex, ethnicity and CMV serostatus was compiled. Genome-wide SNP genotypes for about three fifths of the roughly 700 donors were used in a later genetic analysis, which treated that subset as a discovery cohort. All discovery cohort repertoires had been generated using a single sequencing platform. HLA typing included class I and class II loci at four-digit resolution. Typing coverage differed by locus: A, B, C, DRB1 and DQB1 were typed in about 620-630 donors, DQA1 in approximately 520, DPA1 in over 600, and DPB1 in 472. Five DR-DQ haplotypes were handled as single units for association and clustering because linkage in the cohort was strong. Across approximately 400 genotyped donors of the cohort, an average of about 220,000 unique TCR beta nucleotide sequences per donor were sequenced, and 15% to 20% of those sequences were non-productive. General findings and caveats noted by the study authors: Most TCR sequences were observed very rarely across donors, whereas some public TCRs were present in many individuals. Because counts were too low, seventeen rarely observed V segments, including chromosome 9 orphons, were excluded from the earlier analysis of around 640 of the donors. A cluster of highly shared sequence variants was judged likely to represent a technical artifact of the sequencing pipeline. The authors suggested that the approach could potentially be generalized to other disease states and immunological phenotypes. At a false discovery rate of 0.05, a later analysis linked 15,000 to 20,000 TCR beta sequences to specific HLA alleles. For the cohort, immune exposure information was limited to CMV serostatus. A further reported finding was that TCR beta sequences accurately predicted the HLA-A and HLA-B alleles for most subjects in the first cohort. The presence/absence analyses assumed that sequencing depth was roughly uniform across donors, and that assumption may not be true. Linkage disequilibrium might explain the correlated functional status among segregating V segments, but an unknown experimental factor could not be excluded. In this cohort, only TCR beta chains were sequenced, and detectable features were limited by the absence of alpha or paired-chain data. The 87-base-pair reads could not distinguish some IMGT-functional V segments, including TRBV6-2 and TRBV6-3, so those segments were excluded. V-gene and J-gene trimming of TCR beta chains was associated with a missense DCLRE1C variant in a later genetic analysis, and the association was replicated in an independent cohort. An earlier analysis of around 500 of the donors showed that most TCR beta V segments appeared in productive rearrangements either about 90% or about 30% of the time, which broadly matched IMGT annotations. Because HLA typing was missing for some donors at each locus, association tests included only the typed subset. Strong co-occurrence of HLA alleles, especially DR and DQ, made assigning TCR associations to individual alleles difficult. Compared with equally common non-associated chains, HLA-associated TCR beta chains in a later analysis were more clonally expanded and had lower generation probabilities. According to a later analysis, TCR association rates differed among HLA loci, with DRB1 alleles showing the most associated TCRs and HLA-C alleles showing the fewest. In vitro tests confirmed that a few of the cytomegalovirus-associated TCR beta chains recognize cytomegalovirus antigens. Compared with the approximately 710-donor mean, donors in an Asian-associated ancestry cluster had fewer N-insertions in productive TCRs, according to a later genetic analysis. Several of the top co-occurrence clusters appeared to be linked to parvovirus B19, influenza, CMV and Epstein-Barr virus, according to a later analysis. The classifier was reported to diagnose cytomegalovirus status with high specificity and sensitivity in both the original and validation cohorts. In a later analysis, most CMV-associated TCR beta chains were found to appear HLA-restricted, with HLA associations seemingly driven largely by CMV exposure. In the study, some 180 TCR beta chains were listed as associated with cytomegalovirus.

The TCR was taken from a man aged 18 to 30 in good health and CMV-seronegative. Sequencing input: PBMCs. The chain is assembled from TRBV28 and TRBJ2-3; matching of 5 bases hints at TRBD2 as the D gene. This receptor has the CDR3 CASSFPDSTDTQYF. The DNA reads TGTGCCAGCAGTTTCCCGGACTCTACAGATACGCAGTATTTT. Full variable domain (CDR3 extended with the reference TRBV28 and TRBJ2-3 proteins): DVKVTQSSRYLVKRTGEKVFLECVQDMDHENMFWYRQDPGLGLRLIYFSYDVKMKEKGDIPEGYSVSREKKERFSLILESASTNQTSMYLCASSFPDSTDTQYFGPGTRLTVL.